This section outlines one TCR beta chain sequence together with its context. The target antigen is unknown. A second PCR of roughly 7 to 11 cycles used a sample-barcoded 5' primer and a J-beta primer mix. Every sample gave at least 2.5 million paired-end reads containing CDR3. TCRdb re-called the 5' RACE reads through MiXCR, storing one row per CDR3 protein. The repertoire consists of around 1,700,000 distinct CDR3 sequences, with 28% occurring once and the leading ten covering 7.7%. The entry originates in a study of blood T cells in healthy people across ages. Study-wide findings and caveats: Donor CMV infection status was unknown, possibly confounding age-related changes in expanded clonotypes. Long-lived donors carried more naive CD4+ cells and greater diversity than aged donors.

The length of the CDR3 is 15 residues. Deletions cut 0 bases from V and 2 bases from J, with 9 bases between. Germline assignment: CDR1 KGHSH and CDR2 LQKENI. The source material was blood. The chain links TRBV18 to TRBJ2-3, with D maybe TRBD1 (6 bases). The origin of this receptor is a woman in her twenties or thirties in good health. CDR3 sequence reads: CASSPPGALTDTQYF. CDR3 bases: TGTGCCAGCTCACCACCGGGGGCCCTCACAGATACGCAGTATTTT.